This TCR beta chain emerged from a study of T cell responses to AZD1222 COVID-19 vaccine. Findings and caveats of the study: Variant regions that are unmutated are reportedly the target of nearly half of spike-specific TCRs.

Germline lookup yields CDR1 MNHEY and CDR2 SVGEGT. V was cut by 3 bases and J by 1 base, with 16 bases left in between. The CDR3 extends over 17 amino acids. Generated by immunoSEQ multiplex PCR, the TCRdb table keeps only in-frame clones and is missing some. The table records fewer than 150,000 clones, approximately 94% of them present only once. As to this clone: Its antigen is not identified.

The chain couples TRBV6-2 or TRBV6-3 to TRBJ2-1, with a tentative D call TRBD1 (6 bases). The source material was peripheral blood, sampled on day 0 of AZD1222 vaccination. The clonotype originates from an adult in good health. The CDR3 region is CASSYWLYRVSYNEQFF. CDR3 nucleotide sequence: TGTGCCAGCAGTTATTGGTTGTACAGGGTTTCCTACAATGAGCAGTTCTTC.